These 8 T cell receptor beta chains came from one sample sequenced in a study of cytomegalovirus exposure and HLA in healthy donors (dated 2017 in TCRdb). To prepare the library, the immunoSEQ multiplex PCR assay was applied. The multiplex PCR relied on a mix of 60 forward primers for TCR Vbeta segments and 13 reverse primers for TCR Jbeta segments. TCRdb carries this immuneACCESS record with in-frame sequences only. Its versions omit some clonotypes, under half of them owing to an unresolved V gene in the studies checked, with the rest unexplained. This sample holds under 200,000 clones; 84% were observed only once. Nearly 6.5% of the sample goes to the ten largest clones. Sequenced material: PBMCs. The receptor set was obtained from a man aged 50 or older in good health and CMV-seropositive.

The chain recombines TRBV7-6 with TRBJ2-5; D uncertain. V lost 7 bases and J 1 base, leaving 16 bases between the germline ends. From germline, CDR1 is SGHVS and CDR2 FNYEAQ. This CDR3 contains 15 residues. CDR3 nucleotide sequence: TGTGCCAGCACCAAAGGCCTAGGCATCCAAGAGACCCAGTACTTC. Its protein product is CASTKGLGIQETQYF. Drawing the rest from reference TRBV7-6 and TRBJ2-5, the complete variable domain is GAGVSQSPRYKVTKRGQDVALRCDPISGHVSLYWYRQALGQGPEFLTYFNYEAQQDKSGLPNDRFSAERPEGSISTLTIQRTEQRDSAMYRCASTKGLGIQETQYFGPGTRLLVL.

This clone was seen more than once but under ten times. The V gene is TRBV11-2, the J gene TRBJ2-3, with 10 bases that match TRBD2. V gave up 1 base and J gave up 6 bases; unmatched junction bases: 4. Germline CDR1 SGHAT, CDR2 FQNNGV. The CDR3 is 15 residues long. CDR3 in amino acids: CASSLASGSADTQYF. Here the CDR3 DNA reads TGTGCCAGCAGCTTAGCTAGCGGGAGTGCGGATACGCAGTATTTT.

This clone has just a few counts. J is TRBJ2-1 and V is TRBV5-1; 12 bases match TRBD1. Germline lookup yields CDR1 SGHRS and CDR2 YFSETQ. V was pared by 4 bases and J by 9 bases, with 8 bases of the junction left unmatched. CDR3 length: 15 amino acids. For the CDR3, the DNA is TGCGCCAGCAGCATGGGACAGGGGGCGTTTGGTGAGCAGTTCTTC. Its protein product is CASSMGQGAFGEQFF.

V and J are TRBV7-6 and TRBJ2-5; TRBD2 aligns across 8 bases. Germline V lookup: CDR1 SGHVS, CDR2 FNYEAQ. The trim removed 5 bases at V and 3 bases at J, leaving 8 bases unmatched. CDR3 length equals 15 residues. The CDR3: CASSTTGTREETQYF. CDR3 in DNA: TGTGCCAGCAGCACAACCGGGACTAGGGAAGAGACCCAGTACTTC.

This rearrangement joins TRBV30 to TRBJ1-1, with D perhaps matching TRBD1 (5 bases). The germline CDR1 and CDR2 sequences are GTSNPN and SVGIG (reference sequence). Trimming left V 0 bases short and J 0 bases short, with 23 bases between. The CDR3 loop spans 19 amino acids. The CDR3 nucleotides are TGTGCCTGGAGTGTGGGCCTACAGGTACAGCCCCTTATGAACACTGAAGCTTTCTTT. This encodes CAWSVGLQVQPLMNTEAFF.

The chain combines TRBV2 with TRBJ2-4; D not resolved. CDR1 is SNHLY, CDR2 FYNNEI, per germline. The CDR3 runs 12 residues. V lost 7 bases and J 4 bases, leaving 8 bases between the germline ends. CDR3: CASNSGKNIQYF. The DNA of the CDR3 is TGTGCCAGCAACTCCGGGAAAAACATTCAGTACTTC.

The chain has TRBV5-4 and TRBJ1-4; D remains ambiguous. The CDR3 runs to 13 residues. Germline V gene sequence: CDR1 SGHNT, CDR2 YYREEE (reference sequence). V lost 5 bases to trimming and J lost 8 bases, with 13 bases between them. CDR3 bases: TGTGCCAGCAGACCCGACCCAGGAGAAAAACTGTTTTTT. Residues: CASRPDPGEKLFF.

This clone was observed once. The V call is TRBV25-1, the J call TRBJ1-2, with D possibly being TRBD1 (5 bases). The CDR3 length is 16 residues. With 3 bases removed from V and 2 bases from J, the gap between germline ends came to 16 bases. The germline CDR1 and CDR2 sequences are MGHDK and SYGVNS. Written as DNA, the CDR3 is TGTGCCAGCAGTGAGCGTTTCCAGGGCGGAAACTATGGCTACACCTTC. It specifies CASSERFQGGNYGYTF.